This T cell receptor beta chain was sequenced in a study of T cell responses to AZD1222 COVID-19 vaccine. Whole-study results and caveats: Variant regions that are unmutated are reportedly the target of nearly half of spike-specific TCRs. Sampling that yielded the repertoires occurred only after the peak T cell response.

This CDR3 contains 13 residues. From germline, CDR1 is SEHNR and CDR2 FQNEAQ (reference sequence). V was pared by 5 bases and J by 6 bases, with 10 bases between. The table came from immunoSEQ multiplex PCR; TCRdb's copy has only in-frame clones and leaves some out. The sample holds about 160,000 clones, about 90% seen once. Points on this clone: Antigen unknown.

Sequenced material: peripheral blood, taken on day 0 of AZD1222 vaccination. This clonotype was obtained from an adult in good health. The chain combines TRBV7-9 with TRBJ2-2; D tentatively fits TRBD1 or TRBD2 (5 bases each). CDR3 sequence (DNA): TGTGCCAGCAGCCCCCGGGGCGCCGGGGAGCTGTTTTTT. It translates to CASSPRGAGELFF.